Shown below are 27 T cell receptor beta chains from a single sample sequenced in a study of T cell responses to AZD1222 COVID-19 vaccine. The method was immunoSEQ multiplex PCR; TCRdb's version includes in-frame clones alone and lacks a portion of them. The sample has about 190,000 clones, over 70% seen once. Here the sequenced sample was peripheral blood, taken on day 0 of MenACWY control vaccination. These receptors were collected from an adult in good health.

CDR3 coding DNA: TGTGCCAGCAGCTTAGCCCAAAAGGTGGGCTACACCTTC. This encodes CASSLAQKVGYTF. The chain recombines TRBV7-9 with TRBJ1-2; D is unresolved. This CDR3 is 13 amino acids long. CDR1 is SEHNR and CDR2 is FQNEAQ in the germline V gene (reference sequence). The V and J ends lost 0 bases and 8 bases respectively, with 10 bases between them.

The chain is built from TRBV3-1 (or the pseudogene TRBV3-2) and TRBJ2-5, with a tentative D call TRBD1 (6 bases). V shed 7 bases and J shed 4 bases, with 16 bases lying between them. This CDR3 has 14 residues. The germline gives CDR1 LGHDT, CDR2 YNNKEL (reference sequence). CDR3 amino acids: CASTNRDLGETQYF. The DNA of the CDR3 is TGTGCCAGCACAAACAGGGATTTGGGAGAGACCCAGTACTTC.

The chain combines TRBV7-6 with TRBJ2-3, with TRBD2 identical over 8 bases. The germline gives CDR1 SGHVS, CDR2 FNYEAQ. The CDR3 consists of 11 residues. After removal of 4 bases from V and 11 bases from J, the junction contained 2 bases not matched to a gene. DNA for the CDR3: TGTGCCAGCAGCTGGCGGGAGGAGCAGTATTTT. The encoded protein is CASSWREEQYF.

The chain has TRBV5-1 and TRBJ2-5; 9 bases are a match to TRBD1. V was clipped by 6 bases and J by 1 base; unmatched bases: 7. CDR3 length: 15 amino acids. Looked up from germline, CDR1 is SGHRS and CDR2 is YFSETQ. CDR3 in DNA: TGCGCCAGCAAAGGACAGGGGACCGGCCAAGAGACCCAGTACTTC. This codes for CASKGQGTGQETQYF.

The chain couples TRBV7-2 to TRBJ2-7, with 7 bases that match TRBD2. CDR1 is SGHTA, CDR2 FQGNSA, per germline. V was clipped by 5 bases and J by 3 bases; unmatched bases: 10. The CDR3 is made up of 15 amino acids. The CDR3 sequence is CASSGSGGGYYEQYF. The CDR3 DNA sequence: TGTGCCAGCAGCGGATCGGGGGGTGGGTACTACGAGCAGTACTTC.

The V gene is TRBV28, the J gene TRBJ1-1; D not resolved. Per germline, CDR1 MDHEN and CDR2 SYDVKM. Trimming shortened V by 3 bases and J by 1 base, and 9 bases separated the two germline ends. The CDR3 has 14 residues. CDR3 loop: CASSFFLGNTEAFF. In DNA form, the CDR3 reads TGTGCCAGCAGTTTCTTCCTCGGGAACACTGAAGCTTTCTTT.

The chain employs TRBV30 and TRBJ2-1; 9 bases are a match to TRBD1. V gave up 5 bases and J gave up 7 bases; unmatched junction bases: 6. The CDR3 totals 13 residues. Germline CDR1 GTSNPN, CDR2 SVGIG (reference sequence). The CDR3 spells CAWALGQGNEQFF. CDR3 sequence (DNA): TGTGCCTGGGCGCTGGGACAGGGTAATGAGCAGTTCTTC.

This chain links TRBV19 with TRBJ2-7; 9 nucleotides agree with TRBD1. The V gene's germline CDR1 is LNHDA and CDR2 SQIVND (reference sequence). V shed 7 bases and J 3 bases; nucleotides not matched to a gene: 7. This CDR3 spans 14 amino acids. The CDR3: CASKIRDRDYEQYF. As DNA, the CDR3 is TGTGCCAGTAAAATCCGGGACAGGGACTACGAGCAGTACTTC.

The chain couples TRBV5-1 to TRBJ2-7; D is unclear. V was cut by 4 bases and J by 0 bases, with 11 bases left in between. This CDR3 contains 14 residues. From germline, CDR1 is SGHRS and CDR2 YFSETQ. DNA of the CDR3: TGCGCCAGCAGCCCCGGGCCACCCTCCTACGAGCAGTACTTC. This encodes CASSPGPPSYEQYF.

The V call is TRBV7-3, the J call TRBJ1-5; 8 nucleotides agree with TRBD1. CDR1 is SGHTA, CDR2 FQGTGA, per germline. Trimming removed 1 base from V and 7 bases from J; junction bases left unmatched: 3. CDR3 size: 14 residues. The CDR3 bases are TGTGCCAGCAGCTTAAGGCCAGGGGGCCAGCCCCAGCATTTT. The encoded protein is CASSLRPGGQPQHF.

V is TRBV12-3 or TRBV12-4 and J is TRBJ1-4; D is ambiguous. The CDR3 is 13 amino acids. V was cut by 6 bases and J by 2 bases, with 7 bases left in between. Here the CDR3 DNA reads TGTGCCAGCAGGCCCGGGACTAATGAAAAACTGTTTTTT. Its translation is CASRPGTNEKLFF.

This clone has just one count. This chain joins TRBV6-5 and TRBJ1-2; 8 bases fit TRBD1. This CDR3 spans 13 amino acids. Germline CDR1 is MNHEY and CDR2 is SVGAGI. Trimming removed 6 bases from V and 2 bases from J; junction bases left unmatched: 2. The CDR3 DNA sequence: TGTGCCAGCAGCAGGGGGCCGAACTATGGCTACACCTTC. Protein product: CASSRGPNYGYTF.

The V and J genes are TRBV30 and TRBJ1-2; TRBD1 aligns across 7 bases. The CDR3 contains 15 residues. The V gene's germline CDR1 is GTSNPN and CDR2 SVGIG (reference sequence). V shed 0 bases, J shed 6 bases, and the junction held 10 bases outside the gene matches. The CDR3 DNA reads as TGTGCCTGGAGTGTATCAGGGGGGGTATTGGATGGCTACACCTTC. Translating gives CAWSVSGGVLDGYTF. Full variable domain (missing parts from reference TRBV30 and TRBJ1-2): SQTIHQWPATLVQPVGSPLSLECTVEGTSNPNLYWYRQAAGRGLQLLFYSVGIGQISSEVPQNLSASRPQDRQFILSSKKLLLSDSGFYLCAWSVSGGVLDGYTFGSGTRLTVV.

The chain employs TRBV3-1 (or the pseudogene TRBV3-2) and TRBJ2-6; 8 nucleotides match TRBD1. The J segment lost 4 bases and the V segment lost 1 base, leaving 9 bases of the junction unmatched. The CDR3 runs 18 residues. CDR1 and CDR2 (germline): LGHDT, YNNKEL (reference sequence). CDR3 nucleotide sequence: TGTGCCAGCAGCCAAGCAGGCCAGGGGGCGCAGGGGGCCAACGTCCTGACTTTC. It codes for CASSQAGQGAQGANVLTF.

The chain couples TRBV30 to TRBJ1-4, with D tentatively TRBD1 (6 bases). Per the germline V gene, CDR1 is GTSNPN and CDR2 is SVGIG (reference sequence). This CDR3 contains 14 residues. V was trimmed by 5 bases and J by 5 bases, leaving 15 bases between them. CDR3 residues: CAWASGGSNEKLFF. In nucleotides, the CDR3 is TGTGCCTGGGCTTCTGGGGGCAGCAATGAAAAACTGTTTTTT.

This clone was observed a single time. The V gene is TRBV11-1, the J gene TRBJ1-1; TRBD1 aligns across 11 bases. Germline V gene lookup returns CDR1 SGHAT and CDR2 FQDESV (reference sequence). The V and J ends lost 5 bases and 4 bases, in that order; junction bases with no gene match: 6. CDR3 length: 15 residues. CDR3 DNA sequence: TGTGCCAGCAGCGTAACCGGGACAGGGGGCACTGAAGCTTTCTTT. Its protein product is CASSVTGTGGTEAFF.

CDR3 in DNA: TGTGCCAGCAGTTTAGCGCGGGGCGGGGAGCTGTTTTTT. Translation: CASSLARGGELFF. The rearrangement links TRBV12-3 or TRBV12-4 to TRBJ2-2; tentatively, D is TRBD2 (6 bases). V gave up 0 bases and J gave up 7 bases, with 6 bases separating them. The CDR3 spans 13 residues.

This rearrangement joins TRBV27 to TRBJ2-2; D uncertain. The CDR3 is 12 residues long. Germline values: CDR1 MNHEY, CDR2 SMNVEV (reference sequence). The V end lost 0 bases, the J end lost 7 bases, and 3 bases lay between the germline ends. The CDR3 spells CASSLSFGELFF. As DNA, the CDR3 is TGTGCCAGCAGTTTATCGTTCGGGGAGCTGTTTTTT.

The rearrangement uses TRBV5-4 and TRBJ2-7; 11 nucleotides align to TRBD2. The CDR3 length is 16 residues. The V gene end was trimmed by 0 bases and the J gene end by 2 bases; junction bases not matched to a gene: 4. Germline CDR1 and CDR2: SGHNT and YYREEE (reference sequence). CDR3 amino acids: CASSLGGTSGAYEQYF. As DNA, the CDR3 is TGTGCCAGCAGCTTGGGGGGGACTAGCGGAGCCTACGAGCAGTACTTC. Looking up the rest from reference TRBV5-4 and TRBJ2-7 gives the full variable domain: ETGVTQSPTHLIKTRGQQVTLRCSSQSGHNTVSWYQQALGQGPQFIFQYYREEENGRGNFPPRFSGLQFPNYSSELNVNALELDDSALYLCASSLGGTSGAYEQYFGPGTRLTVT.

The chain carries TRBV4-3 and TRBJ1-1; no firm D call. This CDR3 is built from 13 residues. Per germline, CDR1 LGHNA and CDR2 YSLEER. V dropped 1 base and J dropped 0 bases, with 3 bases sitting between them. CDR3 sequence: CASSQGVNTEAFF. CDR3 DNA sequence: TGCGCCAGCAGCCAAGGGGTGAACACTGAAGCTTTCTTT.

This chain links TRBV11-2 with TRBJ1-6; D is undetermined. The germline V gene encodes CDR1 SGHAT and CDR2 FQNNGV. Trimming cost V 0 bases and J 8 bases, with 5 bases left between them. The CDR3 sequence is 13 residues long. This CDR3 is CASSLDPYSPLHF. CDR3 in DNA: TGTGCCAGCAGCTTAGATCCTTATTCACCCCTCCACTTT.

This chain joins TRBV7-9 and TRBJ2-1; 14 bases are a match to TRBD2. The CDR3 totals 16 residues. Germline V lookup: CDR1 SEHNR, CDR2 FQNEAQ (reference sequence). After removal of 5 bases from V and 4 bases from J, the junction contained 4 bases not matched to a gene. The CDR3 coding sequence is TGTGCCAGCAGCCCGACTAGCGGGGGGGTATACAATGAGCAGTTCTTC. Protein product: CASSPTSGGVYNEQFF.

The gene calls are TRBV30 and TRBJ1-2; TRBD1 matches 9 bases. The CDR3 has 12 residues. Germline V gives CDR1 GTSNPN, CDR2 SVGIG (reference sequence). Trimming took 3 bases from V and 8 from J; bases not matched to a gene: 4. The CDR3 DNA reads as TGTGCCTGGAGCGTGACAGGGGGAGGCTACACCTTC. Translated: CAWSVTGGGYTF.

The chain links TRBV6-1 to TRBJ2-1; 8 bases map to TRBD2. Unmatched junction bases numbered 7, after V lost 3 bases and J lost 3 bases. The CDR3 loop spans 16 amino acids. In germline, CDR1 is MNHNS, CDR2 SASEGT. CDR3 protein: CASSDPLSGSYNEQFF. In DNA form, the CDR3 reads TGTGCCAGCAGTGATCCTTTGAGCGGGAGCTACAATGAGCAGTTCTTC.

J is TRBJ2-3 and V is TRBV6-5; TRBD1 aligns across 10 bases. The ends lost 6 bases at V and 2 bases at J; junction bases unmatched: 5. The germline V gene encodes CDR1 MNHEY and CDR2 SVGAGI. The CDR3 has 15 amino acids. The CDR3 spells CASRTGTGDTDTQYF. The DNA for the CDR3 is TGTGCCAGCAGGACCGGGACAGGGGACACAGATACGCAGTATTTT.

V is TRBV6-5 and J is TRBJ2-7, with D perhaps matching TRBD1 (6 bases). Per the germline V gene, CDR1 is MNHEY and CDR2 is SVGAGI. The CDR3 sequence is 14 residues long. The V end was cut by 4 bases, the J end by 6 bases, with 16 bases between. The CDR3 region is CASSLRTDLPEQYF. CDR3 nucleotide sequence: TGTGCCAGCAGTTTAAGGACAGACCTCCCCGAGCAGTACTTC.

On this clone: The germline gene is not matched at one end of the junction; a read error may be the cause. This chain links TRBV2 with TRBJ2-3; D gene uncertain. Per the germline V gene, CDR1 is SNHLY and CDR2 is FYNNEI. The CDR3 runs to 15 residues. Here the CDR3 reads CASSKAPTSTDTQYF. The DNA for the CDR3 is TGTGCCAGCAGTAAAGCACCGACCAGCACAGATACGCAGTATTTT.